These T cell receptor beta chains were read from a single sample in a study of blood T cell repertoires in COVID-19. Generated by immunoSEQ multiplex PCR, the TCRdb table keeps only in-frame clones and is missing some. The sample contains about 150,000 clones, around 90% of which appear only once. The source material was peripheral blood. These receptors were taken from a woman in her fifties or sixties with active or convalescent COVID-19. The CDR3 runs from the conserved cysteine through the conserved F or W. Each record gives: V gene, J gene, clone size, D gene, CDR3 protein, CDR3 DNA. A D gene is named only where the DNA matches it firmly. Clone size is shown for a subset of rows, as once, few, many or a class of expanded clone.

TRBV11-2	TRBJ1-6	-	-	CASSRENSPLHF	TGTGCCAGCAGCAGGGAGAATTCACCCCTCCACTTT
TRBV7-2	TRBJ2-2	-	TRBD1	CASSLALGQGPGELFF	TGTGCCAGCAGCTTAGCTCTAGGACAGGGCCCCGGGGAGCTGTTTTTT
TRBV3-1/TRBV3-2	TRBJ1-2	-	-	CASSQERRQGYGYTF	TGTGCCAGCAGCCAAGAGCGGCGCCAGGGATATGGCTACACCTTC
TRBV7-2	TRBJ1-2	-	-	CASSLKGNGYTF	TGTGCCAGCAGCTTAAAGGGGAATGGCTACACCTTC
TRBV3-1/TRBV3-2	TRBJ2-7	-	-	CASSQDPLSSYEQYF	TGTGCCAGCAGCCAAGACCCTCTGAGCTCCTACGAGCAGTACTTC
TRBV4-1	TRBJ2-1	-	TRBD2	CASSQGAGGGEQFF	TGCGCCAGCAGCCAAGGGGCAGGCGGGGGGGAGCAGTTCTTC
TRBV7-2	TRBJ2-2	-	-	CASSLAPRGNTGELFF	TGTGCCAGCAGCTTAGCGCCGAGAGGGAACACCGGGGAGCTGTTTTTT
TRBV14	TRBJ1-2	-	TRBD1	CASSTSGGSGYTF	TGTGCCAGCAGCACCTCAGGGGGATCTGGCTACACCTTC
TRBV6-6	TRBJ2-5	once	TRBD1	CASSPDREETQYF	TGTGCCAGCAGTCCCGACAGGGAAGAGACCCAGTACTTC
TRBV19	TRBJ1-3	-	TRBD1	CASSIDRGPGNTIYF	TGTGCCAGTAGTATCGACAGGGGGCCCGGAAACACCATATATTTT
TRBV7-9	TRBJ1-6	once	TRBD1	CASSLATGGNSPLHF	TGTGCCAGCAGCTTAGCGACAGGGGGCAATTCACCCCTCCACTTT
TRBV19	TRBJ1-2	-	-	CASSIVADYGYTF	TGTGCCAGTAGTATTGTAGCGGACTATGGCTACACCTTC
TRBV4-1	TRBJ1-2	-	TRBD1	CASSQQGALGYTF	TGCGCCAGCAGCCAACAGGGGGCCTTGGGCTACACCTTC
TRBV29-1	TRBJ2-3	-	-	CSVVGGTDTQYF	TGCAGCGTTGTGGGCGGCACAGATACGCAGTATTTT
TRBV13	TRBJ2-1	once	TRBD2	CASSSGLAGYNEQFF	TGTGCCAGCAGCTCGGGACTAGCGGGGTACAATGAGCAGTTCTTC
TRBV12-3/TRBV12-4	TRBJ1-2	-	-	CASSGQNYGYTF	TGTGCCAGCAGCGGACAGAACTATGGCTACACCTTC
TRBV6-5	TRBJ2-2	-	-	CASSYSFGVPGELFF	TGTGCCAGCAGTTACTCCTTTGGAGTTCCCGGGGAGCTGTTTTTT
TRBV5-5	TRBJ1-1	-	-	CASSLGLLETEAFF	TGTGCCAGCAGCCTCGGACTATTAGAAACTGAAGCTTTCTTT
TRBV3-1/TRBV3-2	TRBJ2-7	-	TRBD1	CASSHRGQLIEQYF	TGTGCCAGCAGCCACAGGGGGCAATTAATCGAGCAGTACTTC
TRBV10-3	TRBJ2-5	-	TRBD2	CAISPGTSAGGGRETQYF	TGTGCCATCAGTCCCGGGACTAGCGCAGGGGGGGGAAGAGAGACCCAGTACTTC
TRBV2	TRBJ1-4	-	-	CASTPGLAGTNEKLFF	TGTGCCAGCACCCCCGGACTGGCCGGGACTAATGAAAAACTGTTTTTT
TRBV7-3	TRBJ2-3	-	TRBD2	CASSLDGASGVGTDTQYF	TGTGCCAGCAGCTTAGACGGCGCTAGCGGGGTGGGCACAGATACGCAGTATTTT
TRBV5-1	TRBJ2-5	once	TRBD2	CASSPDGGYRTQYF	TGCGCCAGCAGCCCGGACGGGGGGTATAGGACCCAGTACTTC
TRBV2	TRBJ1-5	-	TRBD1	CASRHSGAGGDQPQHF	TGTGCCAGCAGACATTCGGGAGCAGGGGGCGATCAGCCCCAGCATTTT
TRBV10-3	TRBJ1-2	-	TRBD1	CAISEPPGTGYGYTF	TGTGCCATCAGTGAGCCGCCCGGGACAGGGTATGGCTACACCTTC
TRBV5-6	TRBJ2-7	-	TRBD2	CASSLARRGGGDEQYF	TGTGCCAGCAGCTTGGCCAGGCGGGGGGGCGGCGACGAGCAGTACTTC
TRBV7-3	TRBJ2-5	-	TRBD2	CASSLLAGGQETQYF	TGTGCCAGCAGCTTATTAGCGGGGGGGCAAGAGACCCAGTACTTC
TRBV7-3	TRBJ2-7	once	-	CASSFSGFWNEQYF	TGTGCCAGCAGCTTTTCAGGGTTTTGGAACGAGCAGTACTTC
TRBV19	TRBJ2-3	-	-	CASQGLNTDTQYF	TGTGCCAGCCAAGGACTCAACACAGATACGCAGTATTTT
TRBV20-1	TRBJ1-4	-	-	CSAVRGAGFVF	TGCAGTGCTGTTCGCGGGGCTGGGTTTGTTTTT
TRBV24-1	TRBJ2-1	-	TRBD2	CATSGGGPAEQFF	TGTGCCACCAGCGGGGGGGGCCCCGCTGAGCAGTTCTTC
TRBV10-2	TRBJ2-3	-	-	CASSDGGPDTQYF	TGCGCCAGCAGTGATGGCGGGCCAGATACGCAGTATTTT
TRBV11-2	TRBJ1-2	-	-	CASSRGGGAGYTF	TGTGCCAGCAGCCGGGGAGGAGGGGCTGGCTACACCTTC